This TCR beta chain came from a study of blood T cell repertoires in COVID-19. Individuals aged 18 to 89 years were recruited from 24 US areas. Per the original data handling: The authors estimated nucleated cell counts from reference gene primer amplification. Profiling relied on immunoSEQ multiplex PCR, and the TCRdb table lists in-frame clones only, not all of them. The V and J calls and the clone size are those of that table, but D and trimming were determined from the DNA. The top ten clones hold approximately 6.5% of a sample with 200,000 to 250,000 clones, 80% to 85% of them seen once. This CDR3 contains 15 residues. Germline CDR1 reads LNHDA; CDR2 reads SQIVND (reference sequence). V dropped 5 bases and J dropped 3; count of bases not matched to a gene: 9.

The chain links TRBV19 to TRBJ2-7; 8 positions agree with TRBD1. The receptor's source is a woman aged 40 to 50 who had recovered from COVID-19. Sequencing input: PBMCs or T cells enriched from blood (not recorded which). CDR3 protein: CASSLSGTGIYEQYF. In nucleotides, the CDR3 is TGTGCCAGTAGTTTGTCCGGGACAGGTATCTACGAGCAGTACTTC. The complete variable domain, with remaining parts taken from reference TRBV19 and TRBJ2-7, reads DGGITQSPKYLFRKEGQNVTLSCEQNLNHDAMYWYRQDPGQGLRLIYYSQIVNDFQKGDIAEGYSVSREKKESFPLTVTSAQKNPTAFYLCASSLSGTGIYEQYFGPGTRLTVT.